This TCR beta chain comes out of a study of blood T cell repertoires in COVID-19. Study context: Samples of COVID-19 (acute and convalescent) were obtained from the United States, Italy and Spain. T cells, B-cell-depleted T cells, or PBMCs provided the cDNA or gDNA that served as material.

In germline, CDR1 is SGHTA, CDR2 FQGTGA. This CDR3 comprises 15 residues. V gave up 4 bases and J gave up 2 bases; unmatched junction bases: 3. In the original workflow: Counts of nucleated cells, estimated from reference gene primer amplification, were obtained. Sequencing used immunoSEQ multiplex PCR; TCRdb keeps in-frame clones, though not all of them. V, J and clone size derive from that table, while D and trimming were established from the DNA sequence. The sample lists fewer than 200,000 clones, approximately 83% occurring once. The chain employs TRBV7-3 and TRBJ2-3; 10 bases map to TRBD1. Sequencing used peripheral blood. The TCR was taken from a man in his fifties or sixties with active or convalescent COVID-19. For the CDR3, the DNA is TGTGCCAGCAGCTCGGGACAGGGGTACACAGATACGCAGTATTTT. This codes for CASSSGQGYTDTQYF. The full variable domain, its missing parts supplied by reference TRBV7-3 and TRBJ2-3, is GAGVSQTPSNKVTEKGKYVELRCDPISGHTALYWYRQSLGQGPEFLIYFQGTGAADDSGLPNDRFFAVRPEGSVSTLKIQRTERGDSAVYLCASSSGQGYTDTQYFGPGTRLTVL.